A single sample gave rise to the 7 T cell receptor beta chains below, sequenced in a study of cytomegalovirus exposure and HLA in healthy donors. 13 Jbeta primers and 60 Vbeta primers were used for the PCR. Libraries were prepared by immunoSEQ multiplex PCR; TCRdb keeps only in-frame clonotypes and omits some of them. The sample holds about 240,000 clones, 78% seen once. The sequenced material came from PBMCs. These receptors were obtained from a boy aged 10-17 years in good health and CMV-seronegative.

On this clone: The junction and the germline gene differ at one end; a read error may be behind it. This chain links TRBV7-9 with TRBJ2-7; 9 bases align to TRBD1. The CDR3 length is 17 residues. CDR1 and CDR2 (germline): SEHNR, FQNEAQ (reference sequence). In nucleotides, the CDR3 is TGTTCCAGCAGCTTCTCTCCCGGACAGGGGAGCTCCTACGAGCAGTACTTC. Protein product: CSSSFSPGQGSSYEQYF.

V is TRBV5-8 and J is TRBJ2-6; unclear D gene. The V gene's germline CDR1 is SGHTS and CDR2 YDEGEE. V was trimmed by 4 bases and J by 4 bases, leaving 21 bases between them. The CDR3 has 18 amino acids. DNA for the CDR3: TGTGCCAGCAGCCCAAGGCCCGGAGAACTTTTGGGGGCCAACGTCCTGACTTTC. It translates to CASSPRPGELLGANVLTF.

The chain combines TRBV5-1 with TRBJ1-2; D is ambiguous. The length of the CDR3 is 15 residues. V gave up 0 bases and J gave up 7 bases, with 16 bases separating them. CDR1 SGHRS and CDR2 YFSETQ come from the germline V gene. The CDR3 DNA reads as TGCGCCAGCAGCTTGGCCTCCGGGTCCCCGGGTGGCTACACCTTC. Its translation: CASSLASGSPGGYTF.

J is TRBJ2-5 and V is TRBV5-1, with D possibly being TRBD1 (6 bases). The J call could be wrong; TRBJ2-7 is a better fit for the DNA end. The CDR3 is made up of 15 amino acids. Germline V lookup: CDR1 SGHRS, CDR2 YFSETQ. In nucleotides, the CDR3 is TGCGCCAGCAGCTCCACTCCGGACAGTTCCTACGAGCAGTACTTC. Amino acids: CASSSTPDSSYEQYF.

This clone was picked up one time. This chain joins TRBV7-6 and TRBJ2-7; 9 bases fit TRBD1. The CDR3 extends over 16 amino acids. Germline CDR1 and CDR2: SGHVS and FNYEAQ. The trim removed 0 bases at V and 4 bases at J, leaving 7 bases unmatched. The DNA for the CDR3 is TGTGCCAGCAGCTTAGCGCCGGGACAGGGAAATTACGAGCAGTACTTC. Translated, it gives CASSLAPGQGNYEQYF.

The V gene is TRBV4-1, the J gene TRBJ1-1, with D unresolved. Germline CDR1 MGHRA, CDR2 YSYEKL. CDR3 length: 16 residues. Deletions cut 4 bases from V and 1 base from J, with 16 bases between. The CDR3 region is CASSPSRLSGNTEAFF. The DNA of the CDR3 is TGCGCCAGCAGCCCTAGTAGACTCAGTGGGAACACTGAAGCTTTCTTT.

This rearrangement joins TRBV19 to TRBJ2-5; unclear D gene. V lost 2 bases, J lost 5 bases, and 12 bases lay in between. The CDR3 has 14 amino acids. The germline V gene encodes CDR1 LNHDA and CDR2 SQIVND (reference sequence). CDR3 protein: CASSISPSLETQYF. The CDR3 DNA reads TGTGCCAGTAGTATAAGCCCTAGTCTGGAGACCCAGTACTTC. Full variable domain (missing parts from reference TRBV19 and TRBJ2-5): DGGITQSPKYLFRKEGQNVTLSCEQNLNHDAMYWYRQDPGQGLRLIYYSQIVNDFQKGDIAEGYSVSREKKESFPLTVTSAQKNPTAFYLCASSISPSLETQYFGPGTRLLVL.